This T cell receptor beta chain appears in the sequencing data of a study of shared clonotypes between healthy human individuals. Deep-level running was used for the assay. PCR replicates from unsorted PBMC used roughly 310 ng DNA, and this amount was 32,000 or so T cell genomes. The repertoire was sequenced with immunoSEQ multiplex PCR; TCRdb's copy has only in-frame clones and lacks some. The table shows around 500,000 clones, with roughly 80% occurring only once. V lost 3 bases, J lost 3 bases, and 10 bases stayed unmatched. CDR3 length: 17 amino acids. CDR1 MGHRA and CDR2 YSYEKL come from the germline V gene.

This clonotype was sampled from a woman in her thirties or forties in good health. Some clones in this sample may be carry-over from other donors' samples. This chain uses TRBV4-1 with TRBJ1-4, with 7 bases fitting TRBD1. The sequencing input was PBMCs. The CDR3 is CASSQTGLSPSNEKLFF. In DNA, the CDR3 is TGCGCCAGCAGCCAGACAGGGCTCTCCCCCTCTAATGAAAAACTGTTTTTT.